This TCR beta chain appears in the sequencing data of a study of blood T cells in healthy people across ages. For the study at large: The template switching approach captured approximately one barcoded beta molecule for every two T cells. Findings and caveats of the study: Age showed a roughly linear inverse relationship with TCR beta diversity per million T cells.

Alongside a J-beta primer mix, a sample-barcoded 5' primer served in a second PCR lasting roughly 7 to 12 cycles. Each cDNA molecule carried a tag from a template-switch adaptor that contained 12 random nucleotides. Per sample, CDR3-containing paired-end reads numbered at least 2.5 million. TCRdb re-called the 5' RACE reads through MiXCR, storing one row per CDR3 protein. The sample yields 1,500,000 or so distinct CDR3 sequences, 35% to 45% seen once. To note about this clonotype: Its antigen is currently unknown.

Germline V gene data show CDR1 as MGHDK and CDR2 as SYGVNS. This CDR3 spans 16 amino acids. The V segment lost 4 bases and the J segment 3 bases; nucleotides outside the gene matches: 9. The V call is TRBV25-1, the J call TRBJ2-4; the match to TRBD2 covers 7 bases. This TCR was recovered from a young woman in good health. Sequenced: blood. In DNA form, the CDR3 reads TGTGCCAGCAGTGGCCGCACTAGCGACGGCAAAAACATTCAGTACTTC. It translates to CASSGRTSDGKNIQYF.